The 12 T cell receptor beta chains listed next were all sequenced from one sample in a study of metastatic and nonmetastatic thyroid tumors. With MiXCR, TCRdb called clones anew from the PCR reads. The data contain more than 15,000 clones, roughly 20% of them singletons. Prior to thyroid surgery, none of the patients had received any treatment. Sequenced: adjacent normal tissue. The receptors were sampled from a female donor with papillary thyroid cancer or a benign thyroid nodule (not recorded which). Some clones in this sample may be carry-over from other donors' samples.

This clone is categorized as medium-sized. V is TRBV20-1 and J is TRBJ1-5; 7 bases line up with TRBD1. The CDR3 runs 14 residues. From germline, CDR1 is DFQATT and CDR2 SNEGSKA (reference sequence). J was trimmed by 3 bases and V by 7 bases; bases with no gene match: 9. CDR3 sequence reads: CSGKEGTANQPQHF. In nucleotides, the CDR3 is TGCAGTGGTAAAGAAGGGACAGCCAATCAGCCCCAGCATTTT.

This rearrangement joins TRBV6-2 or TRBV6-3 to TRBJ2-1; possible D gene TRBD2, 5 bases. The CDR3 spans 18 residues. The V gene lost 0 bases and the J gene lost 1 base, with 16 bases spanning the gap. Germline CDR1 is MNHEY and CDR2 is SVGEGT. The CDR3 sequence: CASSYSQRRRSSYNEQFF. In DNA, the CDR3 is TGTGCCAGCAGTTACTCCCAGAGGAGGCGAAGTTCCTACAATGAGCAGTTCTTC.

A few counts support this clone. This chain joins TRBV6-2 or TRBV6-3 and TRBJ1-1; 9 bases map to TRBD1. In germline, CDR1 is MNHEY, CDR2 SVGEGT. The CDR3 spans 17 residues. J lost 5 bases, V lost 4 bases, and 14 bases had no gene match. The chain's CDR3 is CASSLLDRGGLPTEAFF. The CDR3 DNA is TGTGCCAGCAGTTTACTAGACAGGGGGGGCCTTCCTACTGAAGCTTTCTTT.

A few counts support this clone. The V gene is TRBV15, the J gene TRBJ2-1; TRBD2 aligns across 7 bases. The CDR3 covers 14 residues. V shed 9 bases, J shed 7 bases, and the junction held 12 bases outside the gene matches. The germline CDR1 and CDR2 sequences are LNHNV and YYDKDF (reference sequence). CDR3: CATERREYGNEQFF. CDR3 nucleotide sequence: TGTGCCACTGAAAGGCGGGAGTATGGGAATGAGCAGTTCTTC. Drawing the rest from reference TRBV15 and TRBJ2-1, the complete variable domain is DAMVIQNPRYQVTQFGKPVTLSCSQTLNHNVMYWYQQKSSQAPKLLFHYYDKDFNNEADTPDNFQSRRPNTSFCFLDIRSPGLGDTAMYLCATERREYGNEQFFGPGTRLTVL.

This clone was detected only a few times. This rearrangement joins TRBV12-3 or TRBV12-4 to TRBJ1-1, with 8 bases identical to TRBD1. This CDR3 is 17 amino acids long. The J segment lost 5 bases and the V segment lost 2 bases, leaving 13 bases of the junction unmatched. In DNA, the CDR3 is TGTGCCAGCAGTTTAAGGCAGGGGAGAACAGGGGGAACTGAAGCTTTCTTT. Its translation is CASSLRQGRTGGTEAFF.

This clone was observed a handful of times. The chain carries TRBV27 and TRBJ2-7; TRBD1 is a possible D gene (6 bases). The length of the CDR3 is 15 residues. V was trimmed by 5 bases and J by 2 bases, leaving 16 bases between them. CDR1 is MNHEY, CDR2 SMNVEV, per germline (reference sequence). CDR3 sequence (DNA): TGTGCCAGCAGTCTCTCAGGGACACGGCCCTACGAGCAGTACTTC. This codes for CASSLSGTRPYEQYF.

This clone was seen ten or more times. A much larger clone lies a single base off, so this may be a read error. This chain links TRBV6-1 with TRBJ1-3; D perhaps matches TRBD1 (5 bases). Germline V CDR1 and CDR2: MNHNS, SASEGT. V lost 1 base to trimming and J lost 2 bases, with 15 bases between them. The CDR3 extends over 17 amino acids. The CDR3 here is CASSEVSGRGPGNTIYF. The CDR3 DNA follows: TGTGCCAGCAGTGAAGTTTCGGGACGGGGCCCTGGAAACACCATATATTTT.

By sample share, this clone is medium-sized. J is TRBJ1-1 and V is TRBV12-3 or TRBV12-4; 9 bases map to TRBD1. There are 14 residues in the CDR3. V lost 4 bases, J lost 5 bases, and 5 bases stayed unmatched. The CDR3 loop reads CASSSGTGRTEAFF. For the CDR3, the DNA is TGTGCCAGCAGTTCCGGGACAGGGAGGACTGAAGCTTTCTTT.

Within the sample, this clone is medium-sized. The J gene is TRBJ1-5, the V gene TRBV20-1; perhaps TRBD1 as D (5 bases). The germline V gene has CDR1 DFQATT and CDR2 SNEGSKA (reference sequence). Trimming removed 3 bases at V and 4 bases at J, with 10 bases between. The CDR3 extends over 13 amino acids. The CDR3 nucleotides are TGCAGTGCTAGGGGGGACTTTAATCAGCCCCAGCATTTT. Amino acid sequence: CSARGDFNQPQHF.

About this clone: At one end the junction does not follow the germline gene, possibly because of a read error. The chain recombines TRBV10-1 with TRBJ2-5; tentative D call: TRBD2 (6 bases). The CDR3 contains 14 residues. Germline lookup yields CDR1 WNHNN and CDR2 SYGVQD (reference sequence). The CDR3 is CSSGPGLAVGTQYF. DNA of the CDR3: TGCTCCAGCGGGCCGGGGCTCGCGGTTGGGACCCAGTACTTC.

The chain combines TRBV6-2 or TRBV6-3 with TRBJ1-6; 9 positions match TRBD1. The CDR3 has 15 amino acids. CDR1 and CDR2 from the germline V gene are MNHEY and SVGEGT. V lost 4 bases to trimming and J lost 6 bases; unmatched junction nucleotides: 4. The CDR3 DNA reads as TGTGCCAGCAGTTTGGGACAGGGTGGTAATTCACCCCTCCACTTT. Protein product: CASSLGQGGNSPLHF.

This chain connects TRBV5-1 to TRBJ2-7; D tentatively reads TRBD1 or TRBD2 (5 bases each). Looked up from germline, CDR1 is SGHRS and CDR2 is YFSETQ. The ends were cut back, 4 bases at V and 5 bases at J, with 19 bases in the middle. The CDR3 extends over 15 amino acids. The CDR3 loop reads CASSSRQSRGDEQYF. The DNA for the CDR3 is TGCGCCAGCAGCAGCCGACAGAGCAGAGGGGACGAGCAGTACTTC.